This T cell receptor (beta chain) is from a study of shared clonotypes between healthy human individuals. Germline V CDR1 and CDR2: MNHNS, SASEGT. The CDR3 sequence is 15 residues long. J lost 1 base, V lost 6 bases, and 6 bases had no gene match. Only in-frame clones appear in the TCRdb table, and some are missing; sequencing was by immunoSEQ multiplex PCR. This repertoire shows hundreds of thousands of clones, 60% to 75% found once; its top ten account for about 1.8%. Concerning this clone: Its antigen is unknown.

Healthy HIV-negative adults with no recent acute infections or vaccinations were recruited as donors. Broader study findings: When naive CD4 clonotypes were compared across a few donors, 4% to 5.5% were shared.

Source material: memory CD4+ T cells sorted from blood. Stated subset: CD45RA-negative fraction. This sequence originates from a woman aged 25 to 45 in good health. The chain is built from TRBV6-1 and TRBJ2-3, with 8 bases that match TRBD2. The CDR3 DNA is TGTGCCAGCAGGCCCCGAGCGGGAGGCACAGATACGCAGTATTTT. Translation: CASRPRAGGTDTQYF.